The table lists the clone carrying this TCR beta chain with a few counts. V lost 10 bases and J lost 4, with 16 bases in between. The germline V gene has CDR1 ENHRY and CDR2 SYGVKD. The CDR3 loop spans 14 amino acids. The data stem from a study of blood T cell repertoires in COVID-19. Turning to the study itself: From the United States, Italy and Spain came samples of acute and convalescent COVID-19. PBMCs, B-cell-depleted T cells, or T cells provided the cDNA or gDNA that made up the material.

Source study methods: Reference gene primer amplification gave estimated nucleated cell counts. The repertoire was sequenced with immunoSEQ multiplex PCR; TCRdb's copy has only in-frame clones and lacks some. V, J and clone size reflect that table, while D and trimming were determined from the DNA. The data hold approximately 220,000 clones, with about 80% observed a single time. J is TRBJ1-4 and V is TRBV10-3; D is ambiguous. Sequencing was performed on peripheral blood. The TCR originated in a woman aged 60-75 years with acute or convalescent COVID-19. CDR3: CASHSGLSNEKLFF. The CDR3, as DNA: TGTGCCAGCCACTCGGGTCTTAGTAATGAAAAACTGTTTTTT.